This record looks at one TCR beta chain sequence and its context. Its target is unknown. The study pooled second doses at about 4 or about 12 weeks. Germline V CDR1 and CDR2: LGHNA, YNFKEQ. Trimming took 0 bases from V and 10 from J, leaving 7 bases between them. The CDR3 runs to 13 residues. These data belong to a study of T cell responses to AZD1222 COVID-19 vaccine. Findings and caveats of the study: Sampling that yielded the repertoires occurred only after the peak T cell response. Clonal diversity may have been underestimated, and the donors were mostly white British, with more females than males. Baseline testing showed seropositivity in only six AZD1222 recipients.

Clones were sequenced by immunoSEQ multiplex PCR, and TCRdb holds only the in-frame ones, with some missing. The sample yields around 130,000 clones, 89% seen once. This specimen was peripheral blood, taken 28 days after the second AZD1222 dose. V gene TRBV4-2 combines with J gene TRBJ1-6; D uncertain. This TCR was sampled from an adult who received the AZD1222 COVID-19 vaccine. For the CDR3, the DNA is TGTGCCAGCAGCCAAGATTTGGGCTCACCCCTCCACTTT. Encoded protein: CASSQDLGSPLHF.